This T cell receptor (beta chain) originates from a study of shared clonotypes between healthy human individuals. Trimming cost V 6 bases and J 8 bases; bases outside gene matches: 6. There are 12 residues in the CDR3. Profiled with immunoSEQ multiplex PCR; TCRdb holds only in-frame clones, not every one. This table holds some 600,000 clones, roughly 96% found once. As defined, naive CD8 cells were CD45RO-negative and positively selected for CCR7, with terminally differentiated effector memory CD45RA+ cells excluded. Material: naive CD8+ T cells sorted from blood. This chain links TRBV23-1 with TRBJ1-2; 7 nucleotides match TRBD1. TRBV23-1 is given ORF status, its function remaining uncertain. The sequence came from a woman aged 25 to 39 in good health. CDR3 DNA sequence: TGCGCCAGCAGCCAGGGGGGACGCGGCTACACCTTC. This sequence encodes CASSQGGRGYTF.